This T cell receptor beta chain was profiled in a study of blood T cell repertoires in COVID-19. Looking at the study overall: The samples span acute and convalescent COVID-19 from the United States, Italy and Spain.

In the study's own analysis: Amplification of reference gene primers was used by the study to estimate nucleated cell counts. TCRdb keeps only in-frame clones here, not all; method: immunoSEQ multiplex PCR. Clone size and V and J calls were adopted from that table, with D and trimming inferred from the DNA. The sample carries roughly 300,000 clones, less than 85% recorded once. CDR3 length: 16 residues. Germline loops: CDR1 SGHTA, CDR2 FQGNSA. While infection was still active, Seattle patients were enrolled and then followed longitudinally. What was sequenced was peripheral blood. The rearrangement uses TRBV7-2 and TRBJ2-2; 11 nucleotides line up with TRBD1. This clonotype was sampled from a human donor with COVID-19, enrolled during active disease. The donor label of this sample is uncertain. The CDR3 region is CATKGTGGANTGELFF. For the CDR3, the DNA is TGTGCAACCAAGGGGACAGGGGGTGCGAACACCGGGGAGCTGTTTTTT.